This is a list of T cell receptor beta chains from one sample in a study of Ad26.COV2.S vaccination and SARS-CoV-2 variants. Sequenced by immunoSEQ multiplex PCR; TCRdb stores in-frame clones only, minus some. The repertoire holds around 320,000 clones, around 81% seen once, with approximately 2% in the top ten. This specimen was peripheral blood, taken in a trial of Ad26.COV2.S vaccine versus placebo. Receptors were obtained from a person between 18 and 60 years old who received the Ad26.COV2.S COVID-19 vaccine or a placebo. Each CDR3 is given with its conserved first and last residue. A D gene is named only where the DNA matches it firmly. Clone size, where shown, is once, few, many, or a class for clones that have expanded.

V gene	clone size	D gene	J gene	CDR3 protein	CDR3 DNA
TRBV11-3	.	.	TRBJ1-4	CASSLGTSPGNEKLFF	TGTGCCAGCAGCTTAGGAACTTCCCCGGGCAATGAAAAACTGTTTTTT
TRBV30	.	.	TRBJ1-6	CAWSTDYNSPLHF	TGTGCCTGGAGTACCGACTATAATTCACCCCTCCACTTT
TRBV6-6	.	TRBD1	TRBJ2-7	CASSTPGQGAGEQYF	TGTGCCAGCAGTACTCCGGGACAGGGGGCGGGGGAGCAGTACTTC
TRBV3-1/TRBV3-2	.	.	TRBJ1-3	CASSHPGNTIYF	TGTGCCAGCAGCCACCCGGGAAACACCATATATTTT
TRBV9	.	TRBD1	TRBJ1-1	CASSVATGATEAFF	TGTGCCAGCAGCGTAGCTACAGGGGCCACTGAAGCTTTCTTT
TRBV5-4	.	.	TRBJ2-6	CASSRSGANVLTF	TGTGCCAGCAGCCGTTCTGGGGCCAACGTCCTGACTTTC
TRBV6-5	few	.	TRBJ2-3	CASSYSNLDTQYF	TGTGCCAGCAGTTACTCGAATCTTGATACGCAGTATTTT
TRBV5-1	.	.	TRBJ2-3	CASSILGGFATDTQYF	TGCGCCAGCAGCATACTAGGGGGGTTTGCCACAGATACGCAGTATTTT
TRBV19	.	TRBD1	TRBJ1-5	CASIPAGDSTNQPQHF	TGTGCCAGTATTCCAGCCGGGGACAGTACCAATCAGCCCCAGCATTTT
TRBV2	once	.	TRBJ2-3	CASSPHPPSGGTQYF	TGTGCCAGCAGTCCTCATCCCCCATCCGGCGGGACGCAGTATTTT
TRBV5-1	.	TRBD1	TRBJ2-7	CASSSNRGSYEQYF	TGCGCCAGCAGCTCAAACAGGGGCTCCTACGAGCAGTACTTC
TRBV19	.	TRBD1	TRBJ1-2	CASSATGEYGYTF	TGTGCCAGTAGTGCGACAGGGGAGTATGGCTACACCTTC
TRBV7-9	few	.	TRBJ1-1	CASSVQQGGEAFF	TGTGCCAGCAGCGTACAGCAGGGTGGTGAAGCTTTCTTT
TRBV2	few	.	TRBJ2-1	CASSVQAVSYNEQFF	TGTGCCAGCAGTGTTCAGGCCGTCTCCTACAATGAGCAGTTCTTC
TRBV6-5	.	.	TRBJ1-3	CASQSVGSGNTIYF	TGTGCCAGCCAATCTGTGGGATCTGGAAACACCATATATTTT
TRBV28	.	TRBD1	TRBJ2-3	CASRRRRLDRVWDTQYF	TGTGCCAGCAGACGAAGGCGGTTAGACAGGGTGTGGGATACGCAGTATTTT
TRBV6-6	.	.	TRBJ2-1	CASSYLREQFF	TGTGCCAGCAGTTACCTCAGGGAGCAGTTCTTC
TRBV25-1	.	.	TRBJ1-2	CASSEWGVGYTF	TGTGCCAGCAGTGAATGGGGGGTTGGCTACACCTTC
TRBV6-6	.	TRBD2	TRBJ2-5	CASTRGVQETQYF	TGTGCCAGCACCCGGGGGGTCCAAGAGACCCAGTACTTC
TRBV27	.	.	TRBJ1-1	CASTTYGAYTEAFF	TGTGCCAGCACCACCTACGGGGCCTACACTGAAGCTTTCTTT
TRBV9	.	.	TRBJ2-3	CASSDTRRTDTQYF	TGTGCCAGCAGTGACACACGAAGGACAGATACGCAGTATTTT
TRBV9	.	.	TRBJ1-2	CASSLERTGYGYTF	TGTGCCAGCAGCCTCGAAAGGACCGGTTATGGCTACACCTTC
TRBV7-9	.	.	TRBJ2-7	CASSQRGYGSSYEQYF	TGTGCCAGCAGCCAACGAGGGTACGGAAGCTCCTACGAGCAGTACTTC
TRBV3-1/TRBV3-2	few	.	TRBJ2-7	CASSQAAMVQYF	TGTGCCAGCAGCCAAGCCGCTATGGTCCAGTACTTC
TRBV11-3	.	TRBD1	TRBJ2-1	CASSLDRTGEFF	TGTGCCAGCAGCTTAGATCGTACAGGGGAGTTCTTC
TRBV30	many	.	TRBJ1-4	CAWGYGSTNEKLFF	TGTGCCTGGGGTTACGGTTCAACTAATGAAAAACTGTTTTTT
TRBV11-3	once	TRBD2	TRBJ2-1	CASSGRGAYNEQFF	TGTGCCAGCAGCGGGCGGGGGGCCTACAATGAGCAGTTCTTC
TRBV28	.	TRBD2	TRBJ2-1	CASSSPSQRGSYEQFF	TGTGCCAGCAGTTCCCCTTCCCAGCGGGGGTCTTATGAGCAGTTCTTC
TRBV5-6	.	.	TRBJ2-7	CASSSYGRFSYEQYF	TGTGCCAGCAGCAGCTACGGACGGTTCTCCTACGAGCAGTACTTC
TRBV27	.	TRBD1	TRBJ1-6	CASRPVTGRNSPLHF	TGTGCCAGCAGGCCCGTGACAGGGAGGAATTCACCCCTCCACTTT
TRBV2	.	TRBD2	TRBJ2-1	CASIGHRPSAGLAGAVTYNEQFF	TGTGCCAGCATAGGCCACAGGCCCAGTGCCGGACTAGCGGGGGCCGTCACCTACAATGAGCAGTTCTTC
TRBV3-1/TRBV3-2	.	.	TRBJ2-3	CASSQDVSSVVDTQYF	TGTGCCAGCAGCCAAGACGTGAGTAGCGTGGTAGATACGCAGTATTTT
TRBV6-2/TRBV6-3	.	.	TRBJ1-5	CASSPGEKQPQHF	TGTGCCAGCAGCCCTGGGGAGAAACAGCCCCAGCATTTT
TRBV5-6	.	TRBD2	TRBJ2-5	CASSLANLAGGQETQYF	TGTGCCAGCAGCTTGGCGAATTTAGCGGGGGGTCAAGAGACCCAGTACTTC
TRBV19	.	.	TRBJ1-4	CASSMEAGRQLFF	TGTGCCAGTAGTATGGAGGCGGGCAGGCAACTGTTTTTT
TRBV5-1	.	.	TRBJ1-5	CASSFAREEAGNQPQHF	TGCGCCAGCAGCTTCGCCAGGGAGGAGGCGGGCAATCAGCCCCAGCATTTT
TRBV7-9	.	.	TRBJ1-5	CASSLSGSRHMPQHF	TGTGCCAGCAGCTTATCCGGGAGCCGGCATATGCCCCAGCATTTT